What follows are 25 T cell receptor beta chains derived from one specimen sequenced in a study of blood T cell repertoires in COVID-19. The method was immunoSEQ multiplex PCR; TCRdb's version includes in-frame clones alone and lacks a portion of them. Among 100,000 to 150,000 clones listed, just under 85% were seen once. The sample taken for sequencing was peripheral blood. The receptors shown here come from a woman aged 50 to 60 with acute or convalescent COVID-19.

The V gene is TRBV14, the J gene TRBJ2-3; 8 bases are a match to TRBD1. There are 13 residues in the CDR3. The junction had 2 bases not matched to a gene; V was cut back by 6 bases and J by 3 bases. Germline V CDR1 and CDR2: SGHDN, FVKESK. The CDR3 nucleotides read TGTGCCAGCAGACAGGGGGGAACAGATACGCAGTATTTT. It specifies CASRQGGTDTQYF.

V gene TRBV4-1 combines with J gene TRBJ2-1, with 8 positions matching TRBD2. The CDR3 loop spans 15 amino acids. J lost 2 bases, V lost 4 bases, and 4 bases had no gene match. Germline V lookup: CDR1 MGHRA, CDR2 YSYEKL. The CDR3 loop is CASSPGLAPYNEQFF. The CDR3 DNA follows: TGCGCCAGCAGCCCCGGACTAGCACCCTACAATGAGCAGTTCTTC.

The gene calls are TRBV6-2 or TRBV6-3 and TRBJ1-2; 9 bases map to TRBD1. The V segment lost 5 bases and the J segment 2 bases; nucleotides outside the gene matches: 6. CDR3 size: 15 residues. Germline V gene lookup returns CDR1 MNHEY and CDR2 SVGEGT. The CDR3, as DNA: TGTGCCAGCAGTGGACAGGGGAAGGGGAACTATGGCTACACCTTC. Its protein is CASSGQGKGNYGYTF.

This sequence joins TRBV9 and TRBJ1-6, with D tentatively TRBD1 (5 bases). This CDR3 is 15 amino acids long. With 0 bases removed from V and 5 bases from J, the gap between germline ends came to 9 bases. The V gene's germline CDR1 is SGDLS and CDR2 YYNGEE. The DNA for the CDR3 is TGTGCCAGCAGCGTAGCTTCAGGGAATAATTCACCCCTCCACTTT. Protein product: CASSVASGNNSPLHF.

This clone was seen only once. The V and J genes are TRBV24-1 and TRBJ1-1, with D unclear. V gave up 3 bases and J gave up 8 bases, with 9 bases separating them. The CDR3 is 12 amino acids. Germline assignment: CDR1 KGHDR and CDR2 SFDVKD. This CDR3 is CATSDGLAEAFF. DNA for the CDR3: TGTGCCACCAGTGATGGTTTGGCAGAAGCTTTCTTT.

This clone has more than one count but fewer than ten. For the CDR3, the DNA is TGCGCCAGCAGCCCAGGACTAGCGCTTGAGCAGTTCTTC. Amino acid sequence: CASSPGLALEQFF. The gene calls are TRBV10-2 and TRBJ2-1; 9 nucleotides line up with TRBD2. Germline V gives CDR1 WSHSY, CDR2 SAAADI. CDR3 length equals 13 residues. The V segment lost 6 bases and the J segment 9 bases; nucleotides outside the gene matches: 6.

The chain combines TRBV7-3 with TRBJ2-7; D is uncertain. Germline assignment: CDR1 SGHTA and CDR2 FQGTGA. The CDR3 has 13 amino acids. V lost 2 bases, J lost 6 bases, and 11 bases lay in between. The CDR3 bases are TGTGCCAGCAGCTTATTTACTAACGGCGAGCAGTACTTC. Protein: CASSLFTNGEQYF.

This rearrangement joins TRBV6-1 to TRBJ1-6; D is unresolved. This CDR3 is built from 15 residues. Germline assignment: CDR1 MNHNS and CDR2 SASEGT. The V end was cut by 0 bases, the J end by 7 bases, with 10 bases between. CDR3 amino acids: CASSEASLKNSPLHF. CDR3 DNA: TGTGCCAGCAGTGAAGCGAGCCTGAAAAATTCACCCCTCCACTTT.

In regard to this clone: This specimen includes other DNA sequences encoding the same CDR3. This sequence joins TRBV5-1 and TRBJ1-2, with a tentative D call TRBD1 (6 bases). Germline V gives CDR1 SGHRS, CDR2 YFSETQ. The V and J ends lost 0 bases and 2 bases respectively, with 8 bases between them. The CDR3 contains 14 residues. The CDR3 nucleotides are TGCGCCAGCAGCTTGGACAGGGCAAACTATGGCTACACCTTC. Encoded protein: CASSLDRANYGYTF.

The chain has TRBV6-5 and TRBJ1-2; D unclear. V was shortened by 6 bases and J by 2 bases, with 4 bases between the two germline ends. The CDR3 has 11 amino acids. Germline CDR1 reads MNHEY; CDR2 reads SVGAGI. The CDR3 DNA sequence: TGTGCCAGCAGGGAGAACTATGGCTACACCTTC. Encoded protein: CASRENYGYTF.

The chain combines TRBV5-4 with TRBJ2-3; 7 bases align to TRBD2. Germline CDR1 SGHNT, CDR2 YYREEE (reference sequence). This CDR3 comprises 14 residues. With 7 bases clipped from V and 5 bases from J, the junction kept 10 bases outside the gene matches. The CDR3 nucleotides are TGTGCCAGCGGGTTGGGCGGGGGTGTAGATACGCAGTATTTT. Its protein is CASGLGGGVDTQYF.

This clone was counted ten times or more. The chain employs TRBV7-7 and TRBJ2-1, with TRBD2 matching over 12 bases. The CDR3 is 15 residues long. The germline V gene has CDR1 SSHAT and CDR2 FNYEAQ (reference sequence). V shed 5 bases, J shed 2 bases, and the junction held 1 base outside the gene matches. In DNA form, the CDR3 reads TGTGCCAGCAGCCCTAGCGGGGGGGCCTACAATGAGCAGTTCTTC. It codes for CASSPSGGAYNEQFF.

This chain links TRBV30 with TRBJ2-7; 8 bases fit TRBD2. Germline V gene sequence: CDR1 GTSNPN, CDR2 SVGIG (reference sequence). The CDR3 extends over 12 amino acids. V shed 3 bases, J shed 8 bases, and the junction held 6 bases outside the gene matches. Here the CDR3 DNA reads TGTGCCTGGAGGAGCGGGGGAGGTAAGCAGTACTTC. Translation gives CAWRSGGGKQYF.

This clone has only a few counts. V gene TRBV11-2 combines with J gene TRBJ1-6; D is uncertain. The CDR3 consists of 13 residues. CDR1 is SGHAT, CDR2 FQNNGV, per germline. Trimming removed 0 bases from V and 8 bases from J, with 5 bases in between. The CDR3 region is CASSLDLYSPLHF. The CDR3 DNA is TGTGCCAGCAGCTTAGATCTTTATTCACCCCTCCACTTT.

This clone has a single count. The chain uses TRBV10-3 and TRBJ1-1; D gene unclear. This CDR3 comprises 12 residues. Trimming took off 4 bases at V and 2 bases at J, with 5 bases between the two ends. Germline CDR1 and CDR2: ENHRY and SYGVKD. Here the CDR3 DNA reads TGTGCCATCAGTGGCACTAACACTGAAGCTTTCTTT. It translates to CAISGTNTEAFF.

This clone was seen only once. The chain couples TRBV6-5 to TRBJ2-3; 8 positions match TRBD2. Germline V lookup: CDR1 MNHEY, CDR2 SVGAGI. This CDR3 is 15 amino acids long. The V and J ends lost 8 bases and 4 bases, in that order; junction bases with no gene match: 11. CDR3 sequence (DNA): TGTGCCAGCGCCATCGAAGCGGGGGCCGCAGATACGCAGTATTTT. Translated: CASAIEAGAADTQYF.

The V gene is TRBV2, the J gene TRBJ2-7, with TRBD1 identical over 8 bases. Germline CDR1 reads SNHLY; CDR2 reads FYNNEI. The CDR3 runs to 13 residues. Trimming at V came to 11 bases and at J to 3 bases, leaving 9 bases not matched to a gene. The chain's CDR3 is CAGQGNKGYEQYF. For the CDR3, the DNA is TGTGCCGGACAGGGTAATAAGGGCTACGAGCAGTACTTC.

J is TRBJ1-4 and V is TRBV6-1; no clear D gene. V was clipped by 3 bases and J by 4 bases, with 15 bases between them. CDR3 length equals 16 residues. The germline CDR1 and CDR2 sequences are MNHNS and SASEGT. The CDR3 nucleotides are TGTGCCAGCAGTGATTACGGGAAGGCTGATAATGAAAAACTGTTTTTT. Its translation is CASSDYGKADNEKLFF.

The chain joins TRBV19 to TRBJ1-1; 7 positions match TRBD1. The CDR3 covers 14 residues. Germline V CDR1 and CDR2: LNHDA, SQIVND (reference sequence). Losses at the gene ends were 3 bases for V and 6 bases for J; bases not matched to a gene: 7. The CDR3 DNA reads TGTGCCAGTAGTATCGACAGGGTGGTCCCTGAAGCTTTCTTT. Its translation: CASSIDRVVPEAFF.

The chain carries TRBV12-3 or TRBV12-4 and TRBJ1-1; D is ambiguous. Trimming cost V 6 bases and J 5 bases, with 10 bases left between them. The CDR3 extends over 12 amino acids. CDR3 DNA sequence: TGTGCCAGCAGAAACCCGGGAACTGAAGCTTTCTTT. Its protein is CASRNPGTEAFF.

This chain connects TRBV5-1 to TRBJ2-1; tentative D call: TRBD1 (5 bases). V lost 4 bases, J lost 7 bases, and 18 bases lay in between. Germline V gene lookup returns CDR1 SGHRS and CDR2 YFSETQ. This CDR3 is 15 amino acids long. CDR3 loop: CASSLGQAPWNEQFF. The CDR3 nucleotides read TGCGCCAGCAGCCTGGGGCAGGCACCGTGGAATGAGCAGTTCTTC.

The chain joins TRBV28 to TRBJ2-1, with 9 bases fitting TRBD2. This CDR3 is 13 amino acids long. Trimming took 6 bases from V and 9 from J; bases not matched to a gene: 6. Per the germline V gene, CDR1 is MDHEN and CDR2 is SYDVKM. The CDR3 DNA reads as TGTGCCAGCAGCCCAAGCGGGAGGAGTGAGCAGTTCTTC. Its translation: CASSPSGRSEQFF.

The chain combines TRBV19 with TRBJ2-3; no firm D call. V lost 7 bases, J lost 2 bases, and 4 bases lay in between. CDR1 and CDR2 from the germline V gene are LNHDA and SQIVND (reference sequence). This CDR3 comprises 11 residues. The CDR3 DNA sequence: TGTGCCAGTACCTCCACAGATACGCAGTATTTT. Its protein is CASTSTDTQYF.

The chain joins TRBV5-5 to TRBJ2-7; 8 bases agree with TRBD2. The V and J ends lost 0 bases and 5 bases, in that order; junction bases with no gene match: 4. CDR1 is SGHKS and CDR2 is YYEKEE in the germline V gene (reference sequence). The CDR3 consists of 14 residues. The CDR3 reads CASSLAGGANEQYF. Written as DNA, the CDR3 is TGTGCCAGCAGCTTGGCCGGGGGGGCCAACGAGCAGTACTTC.

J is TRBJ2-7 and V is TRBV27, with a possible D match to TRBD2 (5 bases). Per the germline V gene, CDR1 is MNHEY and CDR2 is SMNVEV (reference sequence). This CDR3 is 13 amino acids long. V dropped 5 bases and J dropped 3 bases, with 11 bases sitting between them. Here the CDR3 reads CASSRTLLYEQYF. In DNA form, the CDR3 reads TGTGCCAGCAGTCGGACTCTCCTCTACGAGCAGTACTTC.